This T cell receptor beta chain was captured in a study of liver allograft versus peripheral blood T cells. Overall study: Intrahepatic T cell receptor repertoires from transplanted livers were compared against repertoires in recipients' peripheral blood.

This clonotype has a handful of counts. The antigen is undetermined. Study-level findings and limits: Peripheral blood repertoires reportedly differed from the T cell receptor repertoires found inside liver allografts.

The CDR3 contains 16 residues. Trimming cost V 5 bases and J 0 bases, with 14 bases left between them. CDR1 and CDR2 from the germline V gene are SGHTA and FQGNSA. TCRdb reanalysed the reads using MiXCR and keeps one entry per CDR3 protein. Of about 14,000 distinct CDR3 sequences detected, 20% to 25% appear once; the ten largest clones hold approximately 6.3%. This sequence joins TRBV7-2 and TRBJ2-1, with a possible D match to TRBD2 (6 bases). The source of this sequence is a human patient who had a liver transplant. Some of the T cells might come from the graft donor. CDR3 region: CASSRIAVSSYNEQFF. The CDR3 region has the DNA TGTGCCAGCAGCCGGATAGCGGTGAGCTCCTACAATGAGCAGTTCTTC.